These T cell receptor beta chains were read from a single sample in a study of T cell responses to AZD1222 COVID-19 vaccine. Using immunoSEQ multiplex PCR, the repertoire was profiled, and TCRdb retains in-frame clones only, with some absent. Altogether 100,000 to 130,000 clones are present, about nine tenths being singletons, with the ten largest covering less than 4%. Sequences were derived from peripheral blood, sampled on day 0 of MenACWY control vaccination. The receptors derive from an adult in good health. CDR3s include the opening cysteine and the closing phenylalanine or tryptophan. A D gene is named only where the DNA matches it firmly. Where a row states a size, it is once, few, many or the class of an expanded clone; other rows omit it.

>.|.|TRBJ1-3|TRBV7-6
TGTGCCAGCAGGCACGTACAGGGTTATGGAAACACCATATATTTT
CASRHVQGYGNTIYF
>.|.|TRBJ2-1|TRBV7-2
TGTGCCAGCAGCTTAGCGGGACTCACCTGGTTCTTC
CASSLAGLTWFF
>.|.|TRBJ2-7|TRBV4-1
TGCGCCAGCAGCCCGATTATAGCCCACTCCTACGAGCAGTACTTC
CASSPIIAHSYEQYF
>TRBD1|.|TRBJ2-7|TRBV11-2
TGTGCCAGCAGCCAGTGGGACAGCCTCTTTGAGCAGTACTTC
CASSQWDSLFEQYF
>TRBD1|.|TRBJ1-1|TRBV19
TGTGCCAGTAGTACCAGACAGGGGCTGGGCACTGAAGCTTTCTTT
CASSTRQGLGTEAFF
>.|.|TRBJ1-5|TRBV23-1
TGCGCCAGCAGTCAATGGCCGGGGGCGGAGGGCAATCAGCCCCAGCATTTT
CASSQWPGAEGNQPQHF
>.|.|TRBJ2-4|TRBV3-1/TRBV3-2
TGTGCCAGCAGCCCTTTGTTTGGGGGCCAAGACAAAAACATTCAGTACTTC
CASSPLFGGQDKNIQYF
>.|.|TRBJ1-2|TRBV27
TGTGCCAGCAGTTGGGGGGGGAACTATGGCTACACCTTC
CASSWGGNYGYTF
>.|.|TRBJ2-3|TRBV6-2/TRBV6-3
TGTGCCAGCAGTTACTCCCGGGGAAGCACAGATACGCAGTATTTT
CASSYSRGSTDTQYF
>.|.|TRBJ1-5|TRBV19
TGTGCCAGTAGTATAGATGCGGGTAGCAATCAGCCCCAGCATTTT
CASSIDAGSNQPQHF
>TRBD1|.|TRBJ1-1|TRBV6-5
TGTGCCAGCAAGTTTGGGCAGGGGGCCGCTGAAGCTTTCTTT
CASKFGQGAAEAFF
>TRBD1|.|TRBJ2-2|TRBV11-3
TGTGCCAGCAGCTCAGCCGGGACAGTTAACACCGGGGAGCTGTTTTTT
CASSSAGTVNTGELFF
>.|.|TRBJ1-4|TRBV28
TGTGCCAGCACCCTAATGGGTGAGGTGAATGAAAAACTGTTTTTT
CASTLMGEVNEKLFF
>TRBD1|.|TRBJ1-2|TRBV19
TGTGCCAGTAGTTTTGGACAGGGCTGGCTCCCCTATGGCTACACCTTC
CASSFGQGWLPYGYTF
>.|.|TRBJ2-7|TRBV19
TGTGCCAGTAGTATAAAGCACAGCCCAAGCTCCTACGAGCAGTACTTC
CASSIKHSPSSYEQYF
>.|.|TRBJ2-6|TRBV5-1
TGCGCCAGCAGCTTGGCGGCTGCTGGGGCCAACGTCCTGACTTTC
CASSLAAAGANVLTF
>.|.|TRBJ2-2|TRBV10-1
TGCGCCAGCAGTGACGGCAGTTACACCGGGGAGCTGTTTTTT
CASSDGSYTGELFF
>TRBD1|.|TRBJ1-2|TRBV12-3/TRBV12-4
TGTGCCAGCAATTTCCACAGGGGCCATGGCTACACCTTC
CASNFHRGHGYTF
>TRBD1|.|TRBJ1-5|TRBV5-6
TGTGCCAGCAGCTTGGCCAGGGGGACAGGGGGCGAGGGCAATCAGCCCCAGCATTTT
CASSLARGTGGEGNQPQHF
>.|.|TRBJ1-5|TRBV28
TGTGCCAGCAGTTTCTCCAGGGTCGGACAGCCCCAGCATTTT
CASSFSRVGQPQHF
>.|.|TRBJ1-3|TRBV28
TGTGCCAGCAGTTCAATTTTCTCTGGAAACACCATATATTTT
CASSSIFSGNTIYF
>.|.|TRBJ1-2|TRBV30
TGTGCCTGGGGCTTGACTCATGGGGTAGGCTACACCTTC
CAWGLTHGVGYTF
>TRBD1|.|TRBJ1-2|TRBV5-1
TGCGCCAGCAGTCCCAGGGGGCAATATGGCTACACCTTC
CASSPRGQYGYTF
>.|.|TRBJ1-2|TRBV6-5
TGTGCCAGCAGTTACCTCTATGGCTACACCTTC
CASSYLYGYTF
>TRBD2|.|TRBJ2-7|TRBV7-2
TGTGCCAGCAGCAGGAGCGGGGGAGGTTCCTACGAGCAGTACTTC
CASSRSGGGSYEQYF
>TRBD1|medium-sized|TRBJ2-6|TRBV6-4
TGTGCCAGCAGTGACGGACAGGGTGGGGCCAACGTCCTGACTTTC
CASSDGQGGANVLTF
>.|.|TRBJ1-2|TRBV19
TGTGCCAGTAGTATTGACCCCAGGAGGGGCTACACCTTC
CASSIDPRRGYTF
>.|.|TRBJ2-7|TRBV7-2
TGTGCCAGCAGCCCCAGACAGTCCTCCTACGAGCAGTACTTC
CASSPRQSSYEQYF
>TRBD1|.|TRBJ1-3|TRBV5-1
TGCGCCAGCAGCCCGACCGACAGGGGGATTGGAAACACCATATATTTT
CASSPTDRGIGNTIYF